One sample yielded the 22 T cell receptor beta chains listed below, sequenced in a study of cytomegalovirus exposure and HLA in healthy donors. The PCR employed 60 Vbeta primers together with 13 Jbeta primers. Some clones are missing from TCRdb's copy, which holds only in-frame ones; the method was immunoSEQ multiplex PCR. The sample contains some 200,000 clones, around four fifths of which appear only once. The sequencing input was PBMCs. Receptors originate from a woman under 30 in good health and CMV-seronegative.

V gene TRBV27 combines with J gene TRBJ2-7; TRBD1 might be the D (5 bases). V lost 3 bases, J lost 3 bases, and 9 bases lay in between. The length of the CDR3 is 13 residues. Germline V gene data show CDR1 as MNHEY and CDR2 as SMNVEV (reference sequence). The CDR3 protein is CASSFRDSYEQYF. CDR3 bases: TGTGCCAGCAGTTTTCGAGACAGCTACGAGCAGTACTTC.

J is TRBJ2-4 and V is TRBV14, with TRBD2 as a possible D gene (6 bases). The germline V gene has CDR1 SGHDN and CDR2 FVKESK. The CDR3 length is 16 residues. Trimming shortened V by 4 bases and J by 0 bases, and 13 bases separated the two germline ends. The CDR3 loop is CASSLSSALAKNIQYF. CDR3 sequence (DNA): TGTGCCAGCAGCCTCTCTAGCGCGCTAGCCAAAAACATTCAGTACTTC.

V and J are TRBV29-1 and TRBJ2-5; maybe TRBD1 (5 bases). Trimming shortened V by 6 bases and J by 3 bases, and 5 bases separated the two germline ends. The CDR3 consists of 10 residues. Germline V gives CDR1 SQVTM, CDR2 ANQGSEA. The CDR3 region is CSVTEETQYF. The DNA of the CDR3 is TGCAGCGTGACAGAAGAGACCCAGTACTTC.

The CDR3 region has the DNA TGTGCCAGCAGTGCTAGCGGGTTACAGACCCAGTACTTC. Its translation: CASSASGLQTQYF. The genes are TRBV25-1 and TRBJ2-5; TRBD2 matches at 8 bases. CDR1 and CDR2 (germline): MGHDK, SYGVNS. V shed 4 bases and J 6 bases; nucleotides not matched to a gene: 4. The CDR3 runs to 13 residues.

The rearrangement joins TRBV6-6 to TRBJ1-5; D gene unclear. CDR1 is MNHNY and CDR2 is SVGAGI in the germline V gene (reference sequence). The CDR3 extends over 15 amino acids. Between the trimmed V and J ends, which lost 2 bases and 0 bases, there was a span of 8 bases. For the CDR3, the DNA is TGTGCCAGCAGTTACGACTGGAATAGCAATCAGCCCCAGCATTTT. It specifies CASSYDWNSNQPQHF.

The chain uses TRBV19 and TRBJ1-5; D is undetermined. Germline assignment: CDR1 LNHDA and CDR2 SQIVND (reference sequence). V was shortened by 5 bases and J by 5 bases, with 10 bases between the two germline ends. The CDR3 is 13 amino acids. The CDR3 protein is CASSVGRDQPQHF. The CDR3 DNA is TGTGCCAGTAGTGTGGGGAGGGATCAGCCCCAGCATTTT.

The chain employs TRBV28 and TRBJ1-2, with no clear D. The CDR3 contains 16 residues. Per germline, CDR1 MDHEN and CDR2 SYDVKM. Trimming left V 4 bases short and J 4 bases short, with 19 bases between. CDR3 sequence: CASSSPGRRTPYGYTF. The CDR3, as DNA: TGTGCCAGCAGTTCCCCCGGGCGGCGGACTCCCTATGGCTACACCTTC.

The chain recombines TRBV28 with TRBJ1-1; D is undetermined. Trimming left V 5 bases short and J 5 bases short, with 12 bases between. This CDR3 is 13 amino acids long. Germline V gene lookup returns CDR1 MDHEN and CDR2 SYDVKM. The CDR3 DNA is TGTGCCAGCAGTCCGGAGGGAGAGACTGAAGCTTTCTTT. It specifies CASSPEGETEAFF. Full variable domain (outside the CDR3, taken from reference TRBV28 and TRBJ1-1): DVKVTQSSRYLVKRTGEKVFLECVQDMDHENMFWYRQDPGLGLRLIYFSYDVKMKEKGDIPEGYSVSREKKERFSLILESASTNQTSMYLCASSPEGETEAFFGQGTRLTVV.

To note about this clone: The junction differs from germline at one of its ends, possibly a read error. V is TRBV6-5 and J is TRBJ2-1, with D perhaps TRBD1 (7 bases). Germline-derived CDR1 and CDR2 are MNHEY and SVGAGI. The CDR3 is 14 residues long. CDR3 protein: CARLNGQDYDEQFF. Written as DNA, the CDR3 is TGTGCCAGGTTAAACGGACAGGACTACGATGAGCAGTTCTTC.

The DNA for the CDR3 is TGTGCCAGAAGCTTTATGGCGGGGGGGCTTAAAAACATTCAGTACTTC. Translating it yields CARSFMAGGLKNIQYF. The rearrangement uses TRBV5-3 and TRBJ2-4; the match to TRBD2 covers 9 bases. TRBV5-3 is recorded as an ORF, its role being uncertain. This CDR3 is built from 16 residues. J lost 4 bases, V lost 2 bases, and 7 bases had no gene match.

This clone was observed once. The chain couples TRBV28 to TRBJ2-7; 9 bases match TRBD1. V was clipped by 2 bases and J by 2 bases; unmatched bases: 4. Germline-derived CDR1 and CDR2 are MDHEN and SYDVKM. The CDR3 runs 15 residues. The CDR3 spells CASSLGQGLPYEQYF. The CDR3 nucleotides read TGTGCCAGCAGTTTAGGACAGGGGCTCCCCTACGAGCAGTACTTC.

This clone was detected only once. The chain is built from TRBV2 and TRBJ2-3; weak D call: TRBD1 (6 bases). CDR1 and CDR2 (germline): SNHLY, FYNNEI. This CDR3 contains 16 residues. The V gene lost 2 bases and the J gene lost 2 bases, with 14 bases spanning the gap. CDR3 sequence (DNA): TGTGCCAGCAGTGAATTTCCAGGGGCGGTCACAGATACGCAGTATTTT. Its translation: CASSEFPGAVTDTQYF. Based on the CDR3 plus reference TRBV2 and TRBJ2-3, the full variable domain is EPEVTQTPSHQVTQMGQEVILRCVPISNHLYFYWYRQILGQKVEFLVSFYNNEISEKSEIFDDQFSVERPDGSNFTLKIRSTKLEDSAMYFCASSEFPGAVTDTQYFGPGTRLTVL.

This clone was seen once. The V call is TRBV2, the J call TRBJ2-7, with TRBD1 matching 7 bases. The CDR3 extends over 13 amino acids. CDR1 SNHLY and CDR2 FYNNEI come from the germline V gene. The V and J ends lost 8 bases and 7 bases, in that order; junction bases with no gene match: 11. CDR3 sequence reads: CASPWTGVWEQYF. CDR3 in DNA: TGTGCCAGCCCTTGGACAGGTGTATGGGAGCAGTACTTC.

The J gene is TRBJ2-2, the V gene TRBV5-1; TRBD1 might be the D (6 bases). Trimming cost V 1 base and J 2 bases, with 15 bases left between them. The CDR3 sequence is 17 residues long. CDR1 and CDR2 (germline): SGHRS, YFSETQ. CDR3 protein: CASSLNAPGTNTGELFF. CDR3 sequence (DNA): TGCGCCAGCAGCTTGAATGCCCCGGGGACAAACACCGGGGAGCTGTTTTTT.

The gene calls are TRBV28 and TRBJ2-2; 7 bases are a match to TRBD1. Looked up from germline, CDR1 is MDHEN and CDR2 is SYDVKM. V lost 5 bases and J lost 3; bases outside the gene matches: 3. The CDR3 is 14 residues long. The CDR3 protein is CASSPGTDTGELFF. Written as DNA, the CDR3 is TGTGCCAGCAGTCCGGGGACAGACACCGGGGAGCTGTTTTTT.

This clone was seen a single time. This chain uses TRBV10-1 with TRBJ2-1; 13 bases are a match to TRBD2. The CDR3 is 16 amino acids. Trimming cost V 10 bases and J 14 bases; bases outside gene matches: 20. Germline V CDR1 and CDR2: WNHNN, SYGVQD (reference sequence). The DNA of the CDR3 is TGCGCCAAGGGACTAGCGGGGTTATCGACAATGAATTTAGAGTTCTTC. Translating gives CAKGLAGLSTMNLEFF.

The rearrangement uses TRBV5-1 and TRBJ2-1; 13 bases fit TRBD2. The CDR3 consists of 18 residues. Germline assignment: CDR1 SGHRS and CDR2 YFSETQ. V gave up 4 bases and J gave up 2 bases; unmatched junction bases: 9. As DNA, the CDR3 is TGCGCCAGCAGCATCGGGACTAGCGGGACCTCGACCTACAATGAGCAGTTCTTC. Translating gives CASSIGTSGTSTYNEQFF. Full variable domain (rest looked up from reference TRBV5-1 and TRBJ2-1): KAGVTQTPRYLIKTRGQQVTLSCSPISGHRSVSWYQQTPGQGLQFLFEYFSETQRNKGNFPGRFSGRQFSNSRSEMNVSTLELGDSALYLCASSIGTSGTSTYNEQFFGPGTRLTVL.

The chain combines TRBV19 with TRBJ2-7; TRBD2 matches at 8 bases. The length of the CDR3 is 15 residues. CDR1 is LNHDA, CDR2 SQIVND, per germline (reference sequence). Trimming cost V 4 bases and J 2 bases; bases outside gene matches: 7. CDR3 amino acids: CASSSFAGGPYEQYF. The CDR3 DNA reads TGTGCCAGTAGTAGTTTTGCGGGGGGACCCTACGAGCAGTACTTC.

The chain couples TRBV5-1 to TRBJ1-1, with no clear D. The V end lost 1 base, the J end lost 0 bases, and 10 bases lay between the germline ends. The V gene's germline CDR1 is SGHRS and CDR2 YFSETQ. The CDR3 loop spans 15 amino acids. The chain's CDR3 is CASSLSASLNTEAFF. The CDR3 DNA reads TGCGCCAGCAGCTTGAGCGCGTCTTTGAACACTGAAGCTTTCTTT.

CDR3 in DNA: TGTGCCAGCTCACCTGAAACAAACTATGGCTACACCTTC. Its translation is CASSPETNYGYTF. This sequence joins TRBV18 and TRBJ1-2; D is ambiguous. Germline CDR1 and CDR2: KGHSH and LQKENI. The CDR3 spans 13 residues. V lost 3 bases and J lost 2, with 7 bases in between.

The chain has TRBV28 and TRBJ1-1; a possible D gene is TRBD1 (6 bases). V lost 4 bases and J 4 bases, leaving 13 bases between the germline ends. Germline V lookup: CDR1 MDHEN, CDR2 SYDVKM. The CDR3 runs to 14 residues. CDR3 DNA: TGTGCCAGCAGTTACGGGGGGCTAGTCACTGAAGCTTTCTTT. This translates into CASSYGGLVTEAFF.

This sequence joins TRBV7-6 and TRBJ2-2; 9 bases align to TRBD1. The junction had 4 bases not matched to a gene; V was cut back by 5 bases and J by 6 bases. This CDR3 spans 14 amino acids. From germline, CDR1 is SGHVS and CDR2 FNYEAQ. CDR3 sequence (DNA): TGTGCCAGCAGCCACAGACAGGGGGCCGGGGAGCTGTTTTTT. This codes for CASSHRQGAGELFF. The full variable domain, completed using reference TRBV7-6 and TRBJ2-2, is GAGVSQSPRYKVTKRGQDVALRCDPISGHVSLYWYRQALGQGPEFLTYFNYEAQQDKSGLPNDRFSAERPEGSISTLTIQRTEQRDSAMYRCASSHRQGAGELFFGEGSRLTVL.